A selection of T cell receptor beta chains follows, all from one sample in a study of shared clonotypes between healthy human individuals. Using immunoSEQ multiplex PCR, the repertoire was profiled, and TCRdb retains in-frame clones only, with some absent. The repertoire holds 2 million to 3 million clones, roughly 93% seen once, with more than 0.35% in the top ten. Sequencing was done on a sample of naive CD4+ T cells from PBMCs. Receptors were obtained from a man between 18 and 35 years old in good health. Some clones in this sample may be carry-over from other donors' samples. Each CDR3 is given with its conserved first and last residue. D genes are given only for firm matches. Clone size appears in some rows only: once, few, many, or a class for an expanded clone.

CDR3 DNA,CDR3 protein,D gene,J gene,V gene,clone size
TGCGCCAGCACCGATCTAGCGAAGGGTTCCGCAGATACGCAGTATTTT,CASTDLAKGSADTQYF,.,TRBJ2-3,TRBV4-1,.
TGTGCCAGCAGTTCCGGGACATCGGGGGCACCCCTCCACTTT,CASSSGTSGAPLHF,.,TRBJ1-6,TRBV6-5,.
TGTGCCAGCAGCCAATCCCGGACGGGCGACATTCAGTACTTC,CASSQSRTGDIQYF,.,TRBJ2-4,TRBV4-2,.
TGTGCCAGCACCCCCTCCTGGGGCGTTGGGAACGAGCAGTACTTC,CASTPSWGVGNEQYF,.,TRBJ2-7,TRBV28,once
TGTGCCAGCAGCTTAAAGCGGAGCTACGAGCAGTACTTC,CASSLKRSYEQYF,.,TRBJ2-7,TRBV13,.
TGTGCCAGCAGCCCAACCGTCTCACAGGGACCAGAGGAGCAGTACTTC,CASSPTVSQGPEEQYF,.,TRBJ2-7,TRBV7-9,.
TGTGCCAGTAGTACCCCTTCACAGGGGCCAACCCACTATGGCTACACCTTC,CASSTPSQGPTHYGYTF,TRBD1,TRBJ1-2,TRBV19,.
TGTGCCAGCAGCTTACTCGGGGGGCGTGGGACAGATACGCAGTATTTT,CASSLLGGRGTDTQYF,.,TRBJ2-3,TRBV11-2,.
TGTGCCAGCAGTTTCCCACCCGACAGGGAAGCTGAAGCTTTCTTT,CASSFPPDREAEAFF,TRBD1,TRBJ1-1,TRBV6-6,.
TGTGCCAGCAGCTCCCCGGGACAGGGGGCCCTATCCTATGGCTACACCTTC,CASSSPGQGALSYGYTF,TRBD1,TRBJ1-2,TRBV5-5,.
TGTGCCACCAGCACAGACTCCCCTGGGGGCACAGATACGCAGTATTTT,CATSTDSPGGTDTQYF,.,TRBJ2-3,TRBV15,once
TGTGCCAGCAGCCCAGACAGGGACAGGTTGGTGTTTTTT,CASSPDRDRLVFF,TRBD1,TRBJ1-4,TRBV6-5,.
TGTGCTAGTGGTGCGGCGGGGGGATTCAATGAGCAGTTCTTC,CASGAAGGFNEQFF,TRBD2,TRBJ2-1,TRBV12-5,.
TGTGCCAGCACATTAGCCTGGGAGCAGTACTTC,CASTLAWEQYF,.,TRBJ2-7,TRBV6-1,.
TGCGCCAGCAGCCTGGGCACCTACGAGCAGTACTTC,CASSLGTYEQYF,.,TRBJ2-7,TRBV5-1,.
TGTGCCAGCAGCTCGAAGGGAGCGAACACCGGGGAGCTGTTTTTT,CASSSKGANTGELFF,.,TRBJ2-2,TRBV7-8,.
TGTGCCTGTCTCCCTCGGAGCGCTATTCTATACAATGAGCAGTTCTTC,CACLPRSAILYNEQFF,.,TRBJ2-1,TRBV30,.
TGTGCCAGCAGCTTAAAAAGGGACAGGGTCCACTATGGCTACACCTTC,CASSLKRDRVHYGYTF,TRBD1,TRBJ1-2,TRBV7-8,once
TGTGCCAGCAGTTTACAGGGGCGGGGGTATGAGCAGTTCTTC,CASSLQGRGYEQFF,.,TRBJ2-1,TRBV27,.
TGTGCCAGCTCACCCGCCACAGGGGGACCCTATGGCTACACCTTC,CASSPATGGPYGYTF,TRBD1,TRBJ1-2,TRBV18,.
TGTGCCAGTAGTATAGGGACTAGCGGGCCCTCCTACGAGCAGTACTTC,CASSIGTSGPSYEQYF,TRBD2,TRBJ2-7,TRBV19,.
TGCGCCAGCAGCTACCGTTTGGAGGGCCAGGAGACCCAGTACTTC,CASSYRLEGQETQYF,.,TRBJ2-5,TRBV5-1,.
TGTGCCAGCGGAAGGGGTCCCGGGACAGCTTACGAGCAGTACTTC,CASGRGPGTAYEQYF,TRBD1,TRBJ2-7,TRBV28,.
TGTGCCAGCAGTACAGGGTCTTTTGGAAACACCATATATTTT,CASSTGSFGNTIYF,.,TRBJ1-3,TRBV28,.
TGCGCCAGCAGCTATGACTCTATCTCCTACAATGAGCAGTTCTTC,CASSYDSISYNEQFF,.,TRBJ2-1,TRBV5-1,.
TGTGCCTGGAGTCCCAGGAACAATGAGCAGTTCTTC,CAWSPRNNEQFF,.,TRBJ2-1,TRBV30,.
TGTGCCAGCAACCAGGAACGTGATACGCAGTATTTT,CASNQERDTQYF,.,TRBJ2-3,TRBV6-6,.
TGTGCCAGCTCACAACAGGGGGCAGGGAATGAGCAGTTCTTC,CASSQQGAGNEQFF,TRBD1,TRBJ2-1,TRBV18,.
TGTGCCAGCCTCCGGGAGCCACCACCTGGGGCCAACGTCCTGACTTTC,CASLREPPPGANVLTF,.,TRBJ2-6,TRBV2,.
TGCGCCAGCAGCACCGAGGCCAGGGGGAGCTACAATGAGCAGTTCTTC,CASSTEARGSYNEQFF,TRBD1,TRBJ2-1,TRBV5-1,.
TGTGCCTGGAATCCGGGTTCCTATGGCTACACCTTC,CAWNPGSYGYTF,.,TRBJ1-2,TRBV30,.
TGTGCCAGTAGTTACCCCACAGGGTCGAGGTCTGAAAAACTGTTTTTT,CASSYPTGSRSEKLFF,.,TRBJ1-4,TRBV19,.
TGTGCCAGCAGTTCAGGGGGGATCCCCCTGAGGGAGCAGTACTTC,CASSSGGIPLREQYF,.,TRBJ2-5,TRBV28,.
TGTGCCAGCAGCGTAGTACGGGAAGGGGAGACCCAGTACTTC,CASSVVREGETQYF,.,TRBJ2-5,TRBV9,.
TGTGCCAGCAGTTTAATAAAGGCGGGAAACACCATATATTTT,CASSLIKAGNTIYF,.,TRBJ1-3,TRBV28,.
TGTGCCAGCAGCTCTGCTAGCCTCGGCCTCTCTGGGGCCAACGTCCTGACTTTC,CASSSASLGLSGANVLTF,.,TRBJ2-6,TRBV7-3,once
TGTGCCAGCAGCTTAGTGGGACGGAGACCCAGTCCACCCCTCCACTTT,CASSLVGRRPSPPLHF,.,TRBJ1-6,TRBV11-2,.
TGTGCCAGCAGTTTATCGGGGGGAAGAGGGTTCACTGAAGCTTTCTTT,CASSLSGGRGFTEAFF,.,TRBJ1-1,TRBV28,.
TGTGCCAGCACCAACAGACAGGGAGGGGGCTACACCTTC,CASTNRQGGGYTF,TRBD1,TRBJ1-2,TRBV2,few
TGTGCCAGCAGTGAATCCGCAGATACGCAGTATTTT,CASSESADTQYF,.,TRBJ2-3,TRBV2,.